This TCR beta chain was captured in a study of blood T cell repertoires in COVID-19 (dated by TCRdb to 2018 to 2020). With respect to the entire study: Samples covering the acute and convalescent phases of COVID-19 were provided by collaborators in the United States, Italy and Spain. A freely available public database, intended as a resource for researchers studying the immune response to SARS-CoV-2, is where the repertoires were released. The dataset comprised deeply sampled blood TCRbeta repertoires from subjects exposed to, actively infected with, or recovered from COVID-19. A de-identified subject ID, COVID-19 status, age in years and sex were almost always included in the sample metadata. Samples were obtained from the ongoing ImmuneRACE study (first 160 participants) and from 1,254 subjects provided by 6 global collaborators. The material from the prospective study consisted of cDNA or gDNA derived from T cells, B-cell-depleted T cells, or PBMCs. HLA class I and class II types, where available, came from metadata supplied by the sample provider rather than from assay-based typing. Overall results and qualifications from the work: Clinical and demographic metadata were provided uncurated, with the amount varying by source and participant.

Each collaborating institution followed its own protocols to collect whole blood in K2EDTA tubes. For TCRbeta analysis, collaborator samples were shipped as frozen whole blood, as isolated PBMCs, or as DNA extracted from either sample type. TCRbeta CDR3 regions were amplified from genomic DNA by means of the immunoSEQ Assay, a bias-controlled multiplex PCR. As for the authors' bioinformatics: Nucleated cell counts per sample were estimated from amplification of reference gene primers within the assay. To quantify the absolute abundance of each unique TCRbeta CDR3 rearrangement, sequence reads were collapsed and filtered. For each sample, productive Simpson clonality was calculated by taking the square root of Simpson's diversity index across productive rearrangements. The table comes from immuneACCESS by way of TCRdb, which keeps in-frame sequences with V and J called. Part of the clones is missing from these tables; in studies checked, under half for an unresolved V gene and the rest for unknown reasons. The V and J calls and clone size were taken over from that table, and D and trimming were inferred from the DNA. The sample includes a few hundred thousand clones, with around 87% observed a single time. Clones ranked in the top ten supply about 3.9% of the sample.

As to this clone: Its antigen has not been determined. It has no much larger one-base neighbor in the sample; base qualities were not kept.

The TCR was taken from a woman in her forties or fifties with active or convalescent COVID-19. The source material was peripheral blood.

Read as DNA, the sequence is TGCAGCGTTGAAGGCGGACACCCACCCTCTCGCACTGAAGCTTTCTTT. Its coded protein is CSVEGGHPPSRTEAFF. The V and J segments used are TRBV29-1 and TRBJ1-1, and perhaps TRBD1 as D gene, on 5 matching bases. Taken from the germline V gene, the CDR1 and CDR2 loops are SQVTM and ANQGSEA. V was cut back by 1 base and J by 4 bases, leaving a gap of 19 bases between them. Inclusive of the bounding cysteine and phenylalanine, the CDR3 is 16 residues long. The read is trimmed to its CDR3 DNA, 48 bases read in frame from base 1.